The 2 T cell receptor beta chains below all came from one sample that was sequenced in a study of cytomegalovirus exposure and HLA in healthy donors. PCR employed 60 Vbeta and 13 Jbeta primers. Profiled with immunoSEQ multiplex PCR; TCRdb holds only in-frame clones, not every one. Altogether over 80,000 clones are present, around four fifths being singletons, with the ten largest covering 3.3%. The sample taken for sequencing was PBMCs. These TCRs come from a woman aged 40 to 50 in good health and CMV-seronegative.

The rearrangement links TRBV6-4 to TRBJ2-3; the D gene is possibly TRBD1 (5 bases). The CDR3 extends over 14 amino acids. The germline V gene encodes CDR1 MRHNA and CDR2 SNTAGT. Trimming left V 8 bases short and J 3 bases short, with 15 bases between. This CDR3 is CASSKGDPTDTQYF. Written as DNA, the CDR3 is TGTGCCAGCTCCAAAGGGGATCCTACAGATACGCAGTATTTT.

With regard to this clone: The junction differs from germline at one of its ends, possibly a read error. This chain uses TRBV7-7 with TRBJ2-5, with 12 nucleotides matching TRBD2. The germline V gene encodes CDR1 SSHAT and CDR2 FNYEAQ (reference sequence). There are 15 residues in the CDR3. The CDR3 here is CASSSTSGGSETQYF. The CDR3 nucleotides are TGTGCTAGCAGCTCAACTAGCGGGGGGAGCGAGACCCAGTACTTC.